The 21 T cell receptor beta chains reported below all come from one sample, sequenced in a study of blood T cell repertoires in COVID-19. Clones were sequenced by immunoSEQ multiplex PCR, and TCRdb holds only the in-frame ones, with some missing. The sample has roughly 68,000 clones; 88% are singletons. The specimen sequenced was peripheral blood. The receptors originated from a woman aged 55-69 years with COVID-19, enrolled during active disease.

The V call is TRBV7-9, the J call TRBJ1-3, with 9 nucleotides matching TRBD1. This CDR3 comprises 15 residues. Germline trimming cut 4 bases from V and 4 bases from J; bases unmatched to any gene: 5. Germline loops: CDR1 SEHNR, CDR2 FQNEAQ (reference sequence). The CDR3: CASSSGTGPGNTIYF. The CDR3 nucleotides read TGTGCCAGCAGCTCCGGGACAGGGCCCGGAAACACCATATATTTT.

The chain is built from TRBV4-1 and TRBJ1-2; the D gene is possibly TRBD1 (6 bases). The CDR3 loop spans 14 amino acids. Germline V CDR1 and CDR2: MGHRA, YSYEKL. V dropped 3 bases and J dropped 2 bases, with 10 bases sitting between them. The CDR3: CASSQYTGNYGYTF. The CDR3 coding sequence is TGCGCCAGCAGCCAGTATACAGGGAACTATGGCTACACCTTC.

The chain combines TRBV3-1 (or the pseudogene TRBV3-2) with TRBJ2-3, with 7 positions matching TRBD1. This CDR3 has 14 amino acids. With 4 bases clipped from V and 6 bases from J, the junction kept 7 bases outside the gene matches. Per germline, CDR1 LGHDT and CDR2 YNNKEL (reference sequence). CDR3: CASSPRGYGDTQYF. The CDR3 DNA follows: TGTGCCAGCAGCCCCAGGGGGTATGGGGATACGCAGTATTTT.

This sequence joins TRBV5-6 and TRBJ1-4, with D perhaps matching TRBD1 (5 bases). There are 13 residues in the CDR3. Germline V gene data show CDR1 as SGHDT and CDR2 as YYEEEE. V was shortened by 2 bases and J by 7 bases, with 9 bases between the two germline ends. The CDR3 protein is CASSLGAGEKLFF. CDR3 nucleotide sequence: TGTGCCAGCAGCTTAGGGGCAGGTGAAAAACTGTTTTTT. Complete variable domain (other parts from reference TRBV5-6 and TRBJ1-4): DAGVTQSPTHLIKTRGQQVTLRCSPKSGHDTVSWYQQALGQGPQFIFQYYEEEERQRGNFPDRFSGHQFPNYSSELNVNALLLGDSALYLCASSLGAGEKLFFGSGTQLSVL.

This clone has more than one count but fewer than ten. The V call is TRBV5-1, the J call TRBJ2-7; 9 nucleotides align to TRBD1. The trim removed 2 bases at V and 2 bases at J, leaving 5 bases unmatched. Germline CDR1 reads SGHRS; CDR2 reads YFSETQ. This CDR3 has 15 amino acids. This CDR3 is CASSFSGTGTYEQYF. The CDR3 nucleotides read TGCGCCAGCAGCTTCTCCGGGACAGGGACCTACGAGCAGTACTTC.

The V gene is TRBV12-3 or TRBV12-4, the J gene TRBJ1-4; TRBD1 matches 7 bases. V trimming: 6 bases; J trimming: 8 bases; junction bases outside the gene matches: 6. The CDR3 sequence is 13 residues long. DNA of the CDR3: TGTGCCAGCAGCCCACAGGGGAGGGAAAAACTGTTTTTT. This codes for CASSPQGREKLFF.

The chain links TRBV14 to TRBJ1-2; 7 bases are shared with TRBD1. V shed 4 bases and J 6 bases; nucleotides not matched to a gene: 11. In germline, CDR1 is SGHDN, CDR2 FVKESK. CDR3 length: 15 residues. The CDR3 bases are TGTGCCAGCAGCCGCCACCGGGACAGCCTTGATGGCTACACCTTC. Protein sequence: CASSRHRDSLDGYTF.

This clone was seen only a few times. This rearrangement joins TRBV6-1 to TRBJ2-6, with D hard to call. This CDR3 spans 17 amino acids. The V and J ends lost 0 bases and 0 bases respectively, with 9 bases between them. Per germline, CDR1 MNHNS and CDR2 SASEGT. The CDR3 DNA is TGTGCCAGCAGTGAAGCGGAGTTCCGCTCTGGGGCCAACGTCCTGACTTTC. Its translation is CASSEAEFRSGANVLTF.

CDR3 in amino acids: CAIGETGGWDSEQYF. The CDR3 DNA is TGTGCCATCGGGGAGACAGGCGGATGGGACAGCGAGCAGTACTTC. This sequence joins TRBV10-3 and TRBJ2-7, with 7 positions matching TRBD1. V shed 8 bases, J shed 6 bases, and the junction held 16 bases outside the gene matches. Germline V gene sequence: CDR1 ENHRY, CDR2 SYGVKD. This CDR3 is built from 15 residues.

With respect to this clone: One junction end does not reproduce the germline sequence, and a read error may be involved. CDR3 nucleotides: TGTGCCAGTAGTATAGCGGCAGGGTTTCGGTTT. Translating it yields CASSIAAGFRF. The V and J genes are TRBV19 and TRBJ1-5; TRBD1 is a possible D gene (5 bases). CDR3 length equals 11 residues. The germline gives CDR1 LNHDA, CDR2 SQIVND (reference sequence). Supplemented by reference TRBV19 and TRBJ1-5, the full variable domain reads DGGITQSPKYLFRKEGQNVTLSCEQNLNHDAMYWYRQDPGQGLRLIYYSQIVNDFQKGDIAEGYSVSREKKESFPLTVTSAQKNPTAFYLCASSIAAGFRFGDGTRLSIL.

This clone was detected once. This chain joins TRBV7-8 and TRBJ2-7; D remains unclear. V was clipped by 2 bases and J by 5 bases, with 10 bases between them. Germline assignment: CDR1 SGHVS and CDR2 FQNEAQ. CDR3 length: 13 amino acids. The CDR3 reads CASSLQARDEQYF. In nucleotides, the CDR3 is TGTGCCAGCAGCTTACAGGCTCGCGACGAGCAGTACTTC.

The rearrangement links TRBV28 to TRBJ1-4; D not certain. The V and J ends lost 6 bases and 3 bases respectively, with 14 bases between them. The CDR3 spans 15 residues. The germline gives CDR1 MDHEN, CDR2 SYDVKM. This CDR3 is CASSLEENANEKLFF. The CDR3 DNA sequence: TGTGCCAGCAGCCTCGAGGAGAACGCTAATGAAAAACTGTTTTTT.

This sequence joins TRBV18 and TRBJ1-2; 7 bases line up with TRBD1. V was pared by 3 bases and J by 5 bases, with 6 bases of the junction left unmatched. The CDR3 runs 14 residues. Germline values: CDR1 KGHSH, CDR2 LQKENI. In DNA, the CDR3 is TGTGCCAGCTCACCGGAGGGGGCACCTTATGGCTACACCTTC. Its translation is CASSPEGAPYGYTF.

This sequence joins TRBV27 and TRBJ2-5, with D possibly TRBD2 on 6 matching bases. CDR3 size: 14 residues. Germline V lookup: CDR1 MNHEY, CDR2 SMNVEV (reference sequence). The ends were cut back, 4 bases at V and 5 bases at J, with 14 bases in the middle. For the CDR3, the DNA is TGTGCCAGCAGTTCCTATGGGGGAGGCGAGACCCAGTACTTC. It encodes CASSSYGGGETQYF.

This chain joins TRBV19 and TRBJ1-1; TRBD1 matches 8 bases. The CDR3 has 15 residues. The trim removed 5 bases at V and 7 bases at J, leaving 12 bases unmatched. Germline-derived CDR1 and CDR2 are LNHDA and SQIVND (reference sequence). For the CDR3, the DNA is TGTGCCAGTAGTGACGGAGGGCAGGGGGCAGTTGAAGCTTTCTTT. This encodes CASSDGGQGAVEAFF.

This rearrangement joins TRBV3-1 (or the pseudogene TRBV3-2) to TRBJ1-1; 7 bases map to TRBD1. In germline, CDR1 is LGHDT, CDR2 YNNKEL (reference sequence). J was trimmed by 4 bases and V by 1 base; bases with no gene match: 6. The CDR3 is made up of 15 amino acids. CDR3 bases: TGTGCCAGCAGCCAAGGGACAGGAGGGACCACTGAAGCTTTCTTT. As protein: CASSQGTGGTTEAFF.

About this clone itself: The junction departs from germline at one end; a sequencing error may be responsible. This chain uses TRBV12-3 or TRBV12-4 with TRBJ1-2, with 11 bases aligning to TRBD1. This CDR3 comprises 12 residues. The CDR3 DNA follows: TGTGCCAGCAGTTTGGTGGACAGGGGGCAAGGTTTC. It is translated as CASSLVDRGQGF.

This chain joins TRBV6-2 or TRBV6-3 and TRBJ1-1; 7 bases are shared with TRBD1. From germline, CDR1 is MNHEY and CDR2 SVGEGT. Unmatched junction bases numbered 5, after V lost 2 bases and J lost 5 bases. The CDR3 extends over 14 amino acids. CDR3 loop: CASSYKQGRTEAFF. The CDR3 nucleotides are TGTGCCAGCAGTTACAAACAGGGGAGGACTGAAGCTTTCTTT.

V gene TRBV19 combines with J gene TRBJ1-1, with a tentative D call TRBD1 (5 bases). CDR1 is LNHDA and CDR2 is SQIVND in the germline V gene (reference sequence). This CDR3 has 13 residues. Deletions cut 4 bases from V and 5 bases from J, with 11 bases between. The chain's CDR3 is CASSTIGGTEAFF. The CDR3, as DNA: TGTGCCAGTAGTACTATCGGGGGGACTGAAGCTTTCTTT.

CDR3 region: CASSLDRNTEAFF. CDR3 DNA: TGTGCCAGCAGCCTAGACAGGAACACTGAAGCTTTCTTT. The chain uses TRBV13 and TRBJ1-1; tentative D call: TRBD1 (5 bases). This CDR3 has 13 residues. The germline gives CDR1 PRHDT, CDR2 FYEKMQ (reference sequence). Trimming removed 5 bases at V and 1 base at J, with 8 bases between.

The sample holds one count of this clone. The V call is TRBV20-1, the J call TRBJ1-6; possibly TRBD1 for D (6 bases). The CDR3 runs to 20 residues. Germline V CDR1 and CDR2: DFQATT, SNEGSKA (reference sequence). Trimming left V 3 bases short and J 7 bases short, with 31 bases between. CDR3: CSASTMLGADKAGFNSPLHF. CDR3 bases: TGCAGTGCTAGTACCATGTTGGGGGCGGACAAGGCGGGCTTCAATTCACCCCTCCACTTT.